This TCR beta chain came from a study of blood T cell repertoires in COVID-19. About the study: COVID-19 samples, acute and convalescent, were from the United States, Italy and Spain. From T cells, B-cell-depleted T cells, or PBMCs came the material, which was cDNA or gDNA.

Original handling: Reference gene primers were amplified, and this amplification served to estimate nucleated cell counts. The method was immunoSEQ multiplex PCR; TCRdb's version includes in-frame clones alone and lacks a portion of them. D and trimming were read from the DNA, whereas the V and J calls and clone size are those reported in that table. The data contain approximately 86,000 clones, around four fifths of them singletons. The source is a man between 45 and 60 years old with acute or convalescent COVID-19. Sequences were obtained from peripheral blood.

CDR3 DNA sequence: TGCGCCAGCAGCCAAGCGGACAGGGACTATGGCTACACCTTC. Protein: CASSQADRDYGYTF. This chain uses TRBV4-3 with TRBJ1-2; 8 bases agree with TRBD1. Germline-derived CDR1 and CDR2 are LGHNA and YSLEER. CDR3 size: 14 residues. V was pared by 1 base and J by 3 bases, with 1 base of the junction left unmatched.